Listed below are T cell receptor beta chains from one sample, sequenced in a study of shared clonotypes between healthy human individuals. Some clones are missing from TCRdb's copy, which holds only in-frame ones; the method was immunoSEQ multiplex PCR. Of approximately 2.1 million clones detected, roughly 93% appear once; the ten largest clones hold 0.39%. The sequenced material came from naive CD4+ T cells from PBMCs. These receptors originate from a man aged 18 to 29 in good health. Some clones in this sample may be carry-over from other donors' samples. Both conserved end residues are part of each CDR3.

j_call v_call cdr3_aa
TRBJ2-6 TRBV9 CASSARGRRSSGANVLTF
TRBJ2-3 TRBV7-2 CASSLNRGNTDTQYF
TRBJ1-2 TRBV4-2 CASSQAQELNYGYTF
TRBJ2-3 TRBV4-3 CASSQDLGGGGADTQYF
TRBJ1-5 TRBV2 CASSRGNSNQPQHF
TRBJ2-7 TRBV27 CASRLQGAGEQYF
TRBJ1-2 TRBV28 CASLNVDRLSGYTF
TRBJ1-4 TRBV7-8 CASSLAREEKLFF
TRBJ2-5 TRBV5-4 CASSLGQEETQYF
TRBJ2-3 TRBV5-1 CASSLDPLAGGTDTQYF
TRBJ2-3 TRBV6-5 CASSSPRKGTDTQYF
TRBJ1-1 TRBV7-2 CASSFTLSEAFF
TRBJ2-3 TRBV5-6 CASTRWGSTDTQYF
TRBJ2-3 TRBV6-6 CASSYGAGGSTDTQYF
TRBJ1-2 TRBV30 CAWNQGSYGYTF
TRBJ2-1 TRBV5-1 CASRPLADFYNEQFF
TRBJ1-1 TRBV28 CASSYPTEAFF
TRBJ2-1 TRBV4-3 CASNDYGTKNNEQFF
TRBJ2-2 TRBV6-5 CASSLGGRATGELFF
TRBJ1-2 TRBV28 CASSFRVRWYGYTF
TRBJ2-1 TRBV9 CASSEKSLAGYNEQFF
TRBJ2-6 TRBV15 CATSRGSTSGANVLTF
TRBJ1-2 TRBV27 CASSSQPRDRARRYTF
TRBJ2-4 TRBV28 CASSLAGTVNIQYF
TRBJ2-7 TRBV5-1 CASRKREVDYEQYF
TRBJ2-7 TRBV5-1 CASSLGYAYEQYF
TRBJ2-1 TRBV9 CASSLSGRFYNEQFF
TRBJ1-1 TRBV5-1 CASSPDRGNTEAFF
TRBJ2-7 TRBV2 CASSEGLTYEQYF